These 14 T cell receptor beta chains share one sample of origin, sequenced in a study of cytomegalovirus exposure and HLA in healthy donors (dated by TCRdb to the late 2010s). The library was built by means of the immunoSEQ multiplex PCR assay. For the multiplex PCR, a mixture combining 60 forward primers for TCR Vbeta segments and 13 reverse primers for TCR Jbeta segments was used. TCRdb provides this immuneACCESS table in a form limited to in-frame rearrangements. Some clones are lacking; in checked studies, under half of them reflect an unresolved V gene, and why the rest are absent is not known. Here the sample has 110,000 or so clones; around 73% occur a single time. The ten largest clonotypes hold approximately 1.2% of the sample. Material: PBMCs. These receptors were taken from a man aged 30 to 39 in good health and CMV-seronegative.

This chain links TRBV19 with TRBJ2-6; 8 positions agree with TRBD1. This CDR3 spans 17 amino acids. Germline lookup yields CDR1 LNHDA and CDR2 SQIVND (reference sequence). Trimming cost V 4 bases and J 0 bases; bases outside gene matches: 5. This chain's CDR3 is CASSTGQGLSGANVLTF. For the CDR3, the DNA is TGTGCCAGTAGTACAGGACAGGGCCTCTCTGGGGCCAACGTCCTGACTTTC.

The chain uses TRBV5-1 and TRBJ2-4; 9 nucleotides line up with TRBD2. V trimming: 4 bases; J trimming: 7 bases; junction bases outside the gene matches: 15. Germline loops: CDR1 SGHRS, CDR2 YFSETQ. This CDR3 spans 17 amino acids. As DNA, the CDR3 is TGCGCCAGCAGCCCCGGGGGCGCGGGAGGGAAAGATAACATTCAGTACTTC. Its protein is CASSPGGAGGKDNIQYF.

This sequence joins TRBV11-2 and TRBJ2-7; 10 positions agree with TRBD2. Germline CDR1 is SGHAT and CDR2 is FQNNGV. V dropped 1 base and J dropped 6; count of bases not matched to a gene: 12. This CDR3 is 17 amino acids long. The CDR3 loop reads CASSLGPSGGRGGEQYF. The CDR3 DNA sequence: TGTGCCAGCAGCTTAGGCCCTAGCGGGGGCCGGGGGGGCGAGCAGTACTTC.

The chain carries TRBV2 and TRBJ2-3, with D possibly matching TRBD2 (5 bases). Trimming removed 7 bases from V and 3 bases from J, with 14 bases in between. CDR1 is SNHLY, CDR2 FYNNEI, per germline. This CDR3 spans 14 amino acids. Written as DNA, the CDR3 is TGTGCCAGCATCAGAGGGCCCAGAACAGATACGCAGTATTTT. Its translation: CASIRGPRTDTQYF. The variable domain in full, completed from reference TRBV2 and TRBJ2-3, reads EPEVTQTPSHQVTQMGQEVILRCVPISNHLYFYWYRQILGQKVEFLVSFYNNEISEKSEIFDDQFSVERPDGSNFTLKIRSTKLEDSAMYFCASIRGPRTDTQYFGPGTRLTVL.

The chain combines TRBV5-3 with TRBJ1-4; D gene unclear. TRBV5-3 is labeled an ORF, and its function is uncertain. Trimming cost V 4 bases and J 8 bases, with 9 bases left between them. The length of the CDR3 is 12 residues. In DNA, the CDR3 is TGTGCCAGAAGCCCGCTAGTGGAAAAACTGTTTTTT. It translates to CARSPLVEKLFF.

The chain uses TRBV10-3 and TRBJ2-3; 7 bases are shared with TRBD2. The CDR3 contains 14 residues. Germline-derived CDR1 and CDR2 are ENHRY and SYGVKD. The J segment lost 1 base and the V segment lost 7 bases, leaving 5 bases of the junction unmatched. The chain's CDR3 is CAINPSGGTDTQYF. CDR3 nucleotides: TGTGCCATCAATCCGAGCGGGGGCACAGATACGCAGTATTTT.

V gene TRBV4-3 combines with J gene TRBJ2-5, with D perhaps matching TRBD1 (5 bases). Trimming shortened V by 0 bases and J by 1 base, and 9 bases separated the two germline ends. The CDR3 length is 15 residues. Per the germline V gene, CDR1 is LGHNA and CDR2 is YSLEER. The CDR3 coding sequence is TGCGCCAGCAGCCAAGATGGGGCTTTCCAAGAGACCCAGTACTTC. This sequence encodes CASSQDGAFQETQYF.

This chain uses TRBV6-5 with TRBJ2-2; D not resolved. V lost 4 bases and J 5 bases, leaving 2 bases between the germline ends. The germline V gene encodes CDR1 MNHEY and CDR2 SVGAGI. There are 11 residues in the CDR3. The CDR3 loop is CASSSTGELFF. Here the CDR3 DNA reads TGTGCCAGCAGTTCTACCGGGGAGCTGTTTTTT.

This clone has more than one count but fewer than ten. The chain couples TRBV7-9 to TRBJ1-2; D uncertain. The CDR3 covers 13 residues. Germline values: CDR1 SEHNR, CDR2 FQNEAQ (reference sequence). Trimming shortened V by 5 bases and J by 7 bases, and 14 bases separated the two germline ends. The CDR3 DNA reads TGTGCCAGCAGCGATTCGGAGGGTAGTGGCTACACCTTC. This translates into CASSDSEGSGYTF.

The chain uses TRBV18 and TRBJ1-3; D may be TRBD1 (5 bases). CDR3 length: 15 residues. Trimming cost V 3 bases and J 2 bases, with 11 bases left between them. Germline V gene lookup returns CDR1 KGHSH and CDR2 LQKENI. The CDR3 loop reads CASSPSAGPGNTIYF. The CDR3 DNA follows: TGTGCCAGCTCACCGTCGGCAGGGCCTGGAAACACCATATATTTT.

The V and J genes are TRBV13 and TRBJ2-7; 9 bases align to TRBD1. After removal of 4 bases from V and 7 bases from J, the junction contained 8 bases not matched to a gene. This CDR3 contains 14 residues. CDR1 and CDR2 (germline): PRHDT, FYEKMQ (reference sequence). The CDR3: CASSSGTGSREQYF. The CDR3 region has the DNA TGTGCCAGCAGCTCCGGGACAGGGTCGCGTGAGCAGTACTTC.

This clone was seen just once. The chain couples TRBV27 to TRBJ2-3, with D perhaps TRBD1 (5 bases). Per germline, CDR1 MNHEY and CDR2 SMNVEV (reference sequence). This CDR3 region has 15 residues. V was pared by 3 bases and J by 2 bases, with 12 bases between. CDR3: CASSFWQGNTDTQYF. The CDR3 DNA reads TGTGCCAGCAGTTTTTGGCAGGGCAACACAGATACGCAGTATTTT.

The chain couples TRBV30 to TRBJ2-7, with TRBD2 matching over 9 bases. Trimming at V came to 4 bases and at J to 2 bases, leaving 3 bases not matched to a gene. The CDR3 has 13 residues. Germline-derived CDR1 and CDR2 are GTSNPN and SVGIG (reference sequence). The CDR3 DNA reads TGTGCCTGGACTAGCGGGGATACCTACGAGCAGTACTTC. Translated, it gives CAWTSGDTYEQYF.

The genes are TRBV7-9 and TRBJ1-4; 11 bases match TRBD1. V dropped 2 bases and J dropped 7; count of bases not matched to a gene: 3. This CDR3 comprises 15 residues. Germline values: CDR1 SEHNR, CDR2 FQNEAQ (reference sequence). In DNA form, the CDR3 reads TGTGCCAGCAGCTTATCCGGGACAGGGGGTGAAAAACTGTTTTTT. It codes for CASSLSGTGGEKLFF. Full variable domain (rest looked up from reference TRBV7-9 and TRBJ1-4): DTGVSQNPRHKITKRGQNVTFRCDPISEHNRLYWYRQTLGQGPEFLTYFQNEAQLEKSRLLSDRFSAERPKGSFSTLEIQRTEQGDSAMYLCASSLSGTGGEKLFFGSGTQLSVL.